The 26 T cell receptor beta chains below come from one sample, sequenced in a study of type 1 regulatory T cells. Their target antigens are unknown. TCRdb reanalysed the reads using MiXCR and keeps one entry per CDR3 protein. The sample has about 68,000 distinct CDR3 sequences, roughly 60% seen once. The specimen sequenced was cultured T cells, either the whole culture or a sorted T cell fraction (not recorded which). Noted subset: Tr1-enriched cell product generated in vitro against host alloantigens. These receptor sequences come from a human donor in good health.

The chain links TRBV5-1 to TRBJ2-3, with D possibly being TRBD1 (6 bases). This CDR3 comprises 15 residues. The ends were cut back, 1 base at V and 2 bases at J, with 11 bases in the middle. Per germline, CDR1 SGHRS and CDR2 YFSETQ. The CDR3 sequence is CASSLLWGHTDTQYF. For the CDR3, the DNA is TGCGCCAGCAGCTTGTTGTGGGGACACACAGATACGCAGTATTTT.

The chain is built from TRBV2 and TRBJ2-7, with 10 bases identical to TRBD2. The germline V gene encodes CDR1 SNHLY and CDR2 FYNNEI. Trimming cost V 7 bases and J 5 bases; bases outside gene matches: 14. This CDR3 is built from 16 residues. This CDR3 reads CASTQRASGRGDEQYF. In DNA, the CDR3 is TGTGCCAGCACTCAGCGGGCTAGCGGGAGAGGGGACGAGCAGTACTTC.

This sequence joins TRBV3-1 and TRBJ1-5, with a possible D match to TRBD1 (6 bases). The germline V gene encodes CDR1 LGHDT and CDR2 YNNKEL (reference sequence). The CDR3 consists of 17 residues. V shed 3 bases and J shed 2 bases, with 17 bases lying between them. The CDR3 sequence: CASSQGAGGRGNQPQHF. The CDR3 DNA is TGTGCCAGCAGCCAGGGGGCCGGGGGAAGAGGCAATCAGCCCCAGCATTTT. The full variable domain, with the rest looked up from reference TRBV3-1 and TRBJ1-5, is DTAVSQTPKYLVTQMGNDKSIKCEQNLGHDTMYWYKQDSKKFLKIMFSYNNKELIINETVPNRFSPKSPDKAHLNLHINSLELGDSAVYFCASSQGAGGRGNQPQHFGDGTRLSIL.

V is TRBV24-1 and J is TRBJ1-2; D unresolved. The germline V gene encodes CDR1 KGHDR and CDR2 SFDVKD. The germline V and J ends were trimmed by 3 bases and 4 bases, with 11 bases remaining between them. This CDR3 spans 14 amino acids. The CDR3 protein is CATSDTLSSYGYTF. CDR3 DNA sequence: TGTGCCACCAGTGATACCCTTTCGAGCTATGGCTACACCTTC.

The rearrangement links TRBV5-4 to TRBJ2-2, with 8 nucleotides matching TRBD1. Germline CDR1 is SGHNT and CDR2 is YYREEE (reference sequence). With V trimmed by 4 bases and J by 5 bases, 4 bases remained unmatched. The CDR3 length is 14 residues. The CDR3 coding sequence is TGTGCCAGCAGCCAGCAGGGGGCGACCGGGGAGCTGTTTTTT. Its protein is CASSQQGATGELFF.

This clonotype was seen just once. The V call is TRBV7-2, the J call TRBJ2-7, with 9 bases matching TRBD1. CDR1 is SGHTA and CDR2 is FQGNSA in the germline V gene. The length of the CDR3 is 18 residues. With V trimmed by 1 base and J by 5 bases, 15 bases remained unmatched. The CDR3 bases are TGTGCCAGCAGCTTAGTCTCGTATGGCGGGACAGGGATGGACGAGCAGTACTTC. Amino acids: CASSLVSYGGTGMDEQYF. Looking up the rest from reference TRBV7-2 and TRBJ2-7 gives the full variable domain: GAGVSQSPSNKVTEKGKDVELRCDPISGHTALYWYRQSLGQGLEFLIYFQGNSAPDKSGLPSDRFSAERTGGSVSTLTIQRTQQEDSAVYLCASSLVSYGGTGMDEQYFGPGTRLTVT.

The chain employs TRBV27 and TRBJ1-1, with 8 bases that match TRBD1. The CDR3 is made up of 15 amino acids. V shed 7 bases, J shed 6 bases, and the junction held 13 bases outside the gene matches. Germline V gene lookup returns CDR1 MNHEY and CDR2 SMNVEV (reference sequence). The CDR3 sequence is CASTSSWTGTAEAFF. CDR3 DNA sequence: TGTGCCAGCACCTCATCTTGGACAGGGACCGCTGAAGCTTTCTTT.

The chain links TRBV5-1 to TRBJ2-1; 7 nucleotides agree with TRBD2. The CDR3 totals 14 residues. V shed 0 bases, J shed 8 bases, and the junction held 5 bases outside the gene matches. Germline CDR1 is SGHRS and CDR2 is YFSETQ. CDR3 sequence reads: CASSLGLAAHEQFF. DNA of the CDR3: TGCGCCAGCAGCTTGGGACTAGCAGCCCATGAGCAGTTCTTC.

V gene TRBV6-5 combines with J gene TRBJ1-6, with TRBD1 matching 8 bases. The ends lost 6 bases at V and 10 bases at J; junction bases unmatched: 5. There are 13 residues in the CDR3. Germline CDR1 and CDR2: MNHEY and SVGAGI. The CDR3 coding sequence is TGTGCCAGCAGCGGACAGGGTGGGTCACCCCTCCACTTT. This gives the protein CASSGQGGSPLHF.

V is TRBV7-6 and J is TRBJ2-7; TRBD2 aligns across 10 bases. The germline V gene has CDR1 SGHVS and CDR2 FNYEAQ. Trimming took 1 base from V and 3 from J; bases not matched to a gene: 6. This CDR3 comprises 16 residues. The DNA of the CDR3 is TGTGCCAGCAGCTTAGTTTCTACTAGCGGGAACTACGAGCAGTACTTC. This translates into CASSLVSTSGNYEQYF.

This clonotype showed up just a few times. The CDR3 loop reads CASSLAPYTYYGYTF. For the CDR3, the DNA is TGTGCCAGCAGCTTAGCGCCTTACACCTACTATGGCTACACCTTC. The gene calls are TRBV7-9 and TRBJ1-2; D remains ambiguous. The CDR3 contains 15 residues. Trimming removed 0 bases from V and 3 bases from J, with 11 bases in between. The germline gives CDR1 SEHNR, CDR2 FQNEAQ (reference sequence). The full variable domain, in which reference TRBV7-9 and TRBJ1-2 provide the parts outside the CDR3, is DTGVSQNPRHKITKRGQNVTFRCDPISEHNRLYWYRQTLGQGPEFLTYFQNEAQLEKSRLLSDRFSAERPKGSFSTLEIQRTEQGDSAMYLCASSLAPYTYYGYTFGSGTRLTVV.

The rearrangement uses TRBV7-6 and TRBJ2-2; 15 bases map to TRBD2. J was trimmed by 8 bases and V by 5 bases; bases with no gene match: 3. CDR1 SGHVS and CDR2 FNYEAQ come from the germline V gene. This CDR3 has 15 residues. The CDR3 reads CASSGTSGRSGELFF. CDR3 DNA: TGTGCCAGCAGCGGGACTAGCGGGAGGTCAGGGGAGCTGTTTTTT.

Only a few counts were recorded for this clonotype. The chain is built from TRBV20-1 and TRBJ1-5; D uncertain. V was trimmed by 1 base and J by 0 bases, leaving 10 bases between them. Germline V gene data show CDR1 as DFQATT and CDR2 as SNEGSKA (reference sequence). The CDR3 runs to 15 residues. CDR3 amino acids: CSARVGVYSNQPQHF. CDR3 nucleotide sequence: TGCAGTGCTAGAGTGGGTGTGTATAGCAATCAGCCCCAGCATTTT.

This rearrangement joins TRBV6-2 or TRBV6-3 to TRBJ2-5; 8 bases align to TRBD2. CDR3 length: 15 residues. The germline V gene encodes CDR1 MNHEY and CDR2 SVGEGT. Trimming took 5 bases from V and 2 from J; bases not matched to a gene: 7. The CDR3 sequence: CASSRTSGSQETQYF. The CDR3 DNA follows: TGTGCCAGCAGTCGCACTAGCGGATCTCAAGAGACCCAGTACTTC.

The rearrangement links TRBV20-1 to TRBJ2-5; 9 bases fit TRBD1. The CDR3 spans 12 residues. Looked up from germline, CDR1 is DFQATT and CDR2 is SNEGSKA (reference sequence). Trimming cost V 6 bases and J 1 base; bases outside gene matches: 0. CDR3 protein: CSAGQGQETQYF. CDR3 in DNA: TGCAGTGCGGGACAGGGCCAAGAGACCCAGTACTTC.

CDR3 bases: TGTGCCACCAGTGAGGGCGCTGAGGGATCCCGGCAGTTCTTC. Protein sequence: CATSEGAEGSRQFF. The chain carries TRBV24-1 and TRBJ2-1, with D tentatively TRBD2 (5 bases). Per the germline V gene, CDR1 is KGHDR and CDR2 is SFDVKD. Trimming cost V 4 bases and J 12 bases, with 18 bases left between them. CDR3 length: 14 amino acids.

Within the sample, this clonotype is medium-sized. This chain connects TRBV10-3 to TRBJ2-2; D remains ambiguous. V shed 7 bases and J shed 1 base, with 13 bases lying between them. The CDR3 runs to 15 residues. Germline V gene sequence: CDR1 ENHRY, CDR2 SYGVKD. The CDR3 bases are TGTGCCATCAAATCCAGGTCAGAGAACACCGGGGAGCTGTTTTTT. Its protein is CAIKSRSENTGELFF.

This clonotype was seen more than once but under ten times. The chain uses TRBV6-2 or TRBV6-3 and TRBJ2-2, with unresolved D. Germline V lookup: CDR1 MNHEY, CDR2 SVGEGT. Trimming removed 5 bases from V and 1 base from J, with 5 bases in between. The CDR3 sequence is 13 residues long. The CDR3 here is CASSMGNTGELFF. The CDR3 nucleotides read TGTGCCAGCAGTATGGGGAACACCGGGGAGCTGTTTTTT.

This clonotype came up a few times. The genes are TRBV5-1 and TRBJ2-7, with 10 bases identical to TRBD2. V was clipped by 4 bases and J by 4 bases; unmatched bases: 8. Germline V CDR1 and CDR2: SGHRS, YFSETQ. This CDR3 has 15 residues. CDR3 nucleotide sequence: TGCGCCAGCAGCCTAATAGCGGGAGGTGGATACGAGCAGTACTTC. Encoded protein: CASSLIAGGGYEQYF. The complete variable domain, with remaining parts taken from reference TRBV5-1 and TRBJ2-7, reads KAGVTQTPRYLIKTRGQQVTLSCSPISGHRSVSWYQQTPGQGLQFLFEYFSETQRNKGNFPGRFSGRQFSNSRSEMNVSTLELGDSALYLCASSLIAGGGYEQYFGPGTRLTVT.

The genes are TRBV6-1 and TRBJ2-7; TRBD1 aligns across 7 bases. The CDR3 is made up of 14 amino acids. The ends lost 6 bases at V and 0 bases at J; junction bases unmatched: 5. The germline V gene has CDR1 MNHNS and CDR2 SASEGT. CDR3 coding DNA: TGTGCCAGCAGAGATTGGGACAGCTCCTACGAGCAGTACTTC. Protein product: CASRDWDSSYEQYF.

This clonotype was observed a single time. The chain couples TRBV20-1 to TRBJ2-3, with D maybe TRBD2 (6 bases). The CDR3 consists of 13 residues. V lost 2 bases and J 4 bases, leaving 10 bases between the germline ends. Germline V gene data show CDR1 as DFQATT and CDR2 as SNEGSKA (reference sequence). CDR3 nucleotides: TGCAGTGCTAGACCCGGGAGCGCAGATACGCAGTATTTT. It codes for CSARPGSADTQYF.

This clonotype was seen a single time. The chain recombines TRBV28 with TRBJ2-7, with 9 bases fitting TRBD2. The CDR3 spans 14 residues. Germline V lookup: CDR1 MDHEN, CDR2 SYDVKM. V lost 3 bases to trimming and J lost 9 bases; unmatched junction nucleotides: 9. CDR3 in DNA: TGTGCCAGCAGTTTGAGTAGCGGGAGTCCTCGGCAGTACTTC. Its protein is CASSLSSGSPRQYF.

This clonotype turned up a few times. This chain links TRBV19 with TRBJ1-1; D is uncertain. Trimming removed 4 bases at V and 7 bases at J, with 25 bases between. CDR1 is LNHDA and CDR2 is SQIVND in the germline V gene (reference sequence). The CDR3 sequence is 17 residues long. The CDR3 nucleotides read TGTGCCAGTAGTAGGGAGACTGCAACTATTACGGGGAATGAAGCTTTCTTT. This sequence encodes CASSRETATITGNEAFF.

This clonotype was detected ten times or more. This rearrangement joins TRBV27 to TRBJ2-7; the match to TRBD2 covers 8 bases. CDR3 length: 15 amino acids. V dropped 5 bases and J dropped 1; count of bases not matched to a gene: 7. CDR1 and CDR2 from the germline V gene are MNHEY and SMNVEV (reference sequence). CDR3 loop: CASSTLLAGSYEQYF. The CDR3 DNA sequence: TGTGCCAGCAGTACCCTCCTAGCGGGTTCCTACGAGCAGTACTTC.

The chain couples TRBV6-2 or TRBV6-3 to TRBJ2-2; 8 positions agree with TRBD2. CDR1 is MNHEY and CDR2 is SVGEGT in the germline V gene. V lost 6 bases and J lost 2; bases outside the gene matches: 5. CDR3 length equals 15 residues. The CDR3 here is CASRGGLANTGELFF. The CDR3 DNA sequence: TGTGCCAGCAGGGGCGGACTAGCTAACACCGGGGAGCTGTTTTTT.

The table lists this clonotype with a few counts. The rearrangement joins TRBV18 to TRBJ2-5; no clear D gene. CDR3 length: 13 amino acids. Trimming stripped 6 bases from V and 2 bases from J, with 10 bases between. Germline assignment: CDR1 KGHSH and CDR2 LQKENI. Written as DNA, the CDR3 is TGTGCCAGCTCGGAATATAGACAAGAGACCCAGTACTTC. The encoded protein is CASSEYRQETQYF. The full variable domain, rest sourced from reference TRBV18 and TRBJ2-5, is NAGVMQNPRHLVRRRGQEARLRCSPMKGHSHVYWYRQLPEEGLKFMVYLQKENIIDESGMPKERFSAEFPKEGPSILRIQQVVRGDSAAYFCASSEYRQETQYFGPGTRLLVL.